The rows below give T cell receptor beta chains drawn from one sample of a study of cytomegalovirus exposure and HLA in healthy donors. Clones were sequenced by immunoSEQ multiplex PCR, and TCRdb holds only the in-frame ones, with some missing. The sample includes 150,000 or so clones, 85% of them seen just once. The sequencing input was PBMCs. These receptors were obtained from a man between 18 and 29 years old in good health and CMV-seropositive. The CDR3 runs from the conserved cysteine through the conserved F or W. D genes are given only for firm matches. Part of the rows lack a size; the others show once, few, many or a class for expanded clones.

j_call: TRBJ2-7
v_call: TRBV18
clone_size: -
cdr3_length: 15
d_call: -
cdr3_nt: TGTGCCAGCTCGCGCGGGACAGTCTTTGGGGACGAGCAGTACTTC
cdr3_aa: CASSRGTVFGDEQYF

j_call: TRBJ1-3
v_call: TRBV18
clone_size: -
cdr3_length: 15
d_call: -
cdr3_nt: TGTGCCAGCTCACCAAGTACAGGGACTGGAAACACCATATATTTT
cdr3_aa: CASSPSTGTGNTIYF

j_call: TRBJ2-1
v_call: TRBV10-3
clone_size: -
cdr3_length: 14
d_call: TRBD2
cdr3_nt: TGTGCCACTCGTAGCGGGACGTTATACAATGAGCAGTTCTTC
cdr3_aa: CATRSGTLYNEQFF

j_call: TRBJ1-1
v_call: TRBV4-3
clone_size: -
cdr3_length: 15
d_call: -
cdr3_nt: TGCGCCAGCAGCCAAGATGGAGGGTGGGACACTGAAGCTTTCTTT
cdr3_aa: CASSQDGGWDTEAFF

j_call: TRBJ1-4
v_call: TRBV9
clone_size: -
cdr3_length: 15
d_call: TRBD1
cdr3_nt: TGTGCCAGCAGCGGCCAGGGGGCGGCGGGCGAAAAACTGTTTTTT
cdr3_aa: CASSGQGAAGEKLFF

j_call: TRBJ1-2
v_call: TRBV7-9
clone_size: once
cdr3_length: 16
d_call: -
cdr3_nt: TGTTCCAGCAGCTTAGCGTTCCCCTCGGGGGACTATGGCTACACCTTC
cdr3_aa: CSSSLAFPSGDYGYTF

j_call: TRBJ1-6
v_call: TRBV10-3
clone_size: -
cdr3_length: 16
d_call: -
cdr3_nt: TGTGCCATCAGTGAGTCGCAGCAGGCATATAATTCACCCCTCCACTTT
cdr3_aa: CAISESQQAYNSPLHF

j_call: TRBJ2-7
v_call: TRBV25-1
clone_size: -
cdr3_length: 13
d_call: -
cdr3_nt: TGTGCCAGCAGTGTGGGGGGATCCTACGAGCAGTACTTC
cdr3_aa: CASSVGGSYEQYF

j_call: TRBJ2-6
v_call: TRBV7-8
clone_size: -
cdr3_length: 22
d_call: -
cdr3_nt: TGTGCCAGCAGCTTAGTCTGGGAGCCCAAGGGAAAAAGTAACTCTGGGGCCAACGTCCTGACTTTC
cdr3_aa: CASSLVWEPKGKSNSGANVLTF

j_call: TRBJ2-5
v_call: TRBV7-2
clone_size: -
cdr3_length: 14
d_call: TRBD2
cdr3_nt: TGTGCCAGCAGCACAGCGGGACCACAAGAGACCCAGTACTTC
cdr3_aa: CASSTAGPQETQYF

j_call: TRBJ1-2
v_call: TRBV5-6
clone_size: few
cdr3_length: 15
d_call: -
cdr3_nt: TGTGCCAGCAGCTTGTCTCAACTATCAGGGGTCGGCTACACCTTC
cdr3_aa: CASSLSQLSGVGYTF

j_call: TRBJ2-7
v_call: TRBV2
clone_size: -
cdr3_length: 15
d_call: TRBD1
cdr3_nt: TGTGCCAGCAGTGAATACGGGACAGGGTACGCCGAGCAGTACTTC
cdr3_aa: CASSEYGTGYAEQYF

j_call: TRBJ1-5
v_call: TRBV11-2
clone_size: -
cdr3_length: 15
d_call: TRBD1
cdr3_nt: TGTGCCAGCAGCGTGCGGACAGGACCCGATCAGCCCCAGCATTTT
cdr3_aa: CASSVRTGPDQPQHF

j_call: TRBJ1-3
v_call: TRBV5-1
clone_size: -
cdr3_length: 15
d_call: TRBD1
cdr3_nt: TGCGCCAGCAGCGGGGGACAGTCCTCTGGAAACACCATATATTTT
cdr3_aa: CASSGGQSSGNTIYF

j_call: TRBJ1-2
v_call: TRBV5-6
clone_size: few
cdr3_length: 15
d_call: -
cdr3_nt: TGTGCCAGCAGCTTGGTCCTCCCGACAAGCTTGCTCTACACCTTC
cdr3_aa: CASSLVLPTSLLYTF

j_call: TRBJ2-1
v_call: TRBV25-1
clone_size: -
cdr3_length: 13
d_call: -
cdr3_nt: TGTGCCAGCCGGCGAACAGGGACGTTAGAGCAGTTCTTC
cdr3_aa: CASRRTGTLEQFF

j_call: TRBJ1-1
v_call: TRBV16
clone_size: -
cdr3_length: 16
d_call: TRBD1
cdr3_nt: TGTGCCAGCAGCCAATATTCACAGGGGGCGCGAACTGAAGCTTTCTTT
cdr3_aa: CASSQYSQGARTEAFF

j_call: TRBJ2-4
v_call: TRBV2
clone_size: -
cdr3_length: 17
d_call: TRBD2
cdr3_nt: TGTGCCAGCAGCCCACCTGAAACTAGCGTTACCAAAAACATTCAGTACTTC
cdr3_aa: CASSPPETSVTKNIQYF

j_call: TRBJ2-1
v_call: TRBV5-4
clone_size: -
cdr3_length: 15
d_call: TRBD2
cdr3_nt: TGTGCCAGCAGCTTGGTCGGGGGGTCCTACAATGAGCAGTTCTTC
cdr3_aa: CASSLVGGSYNEQFF

j_call: TRBJ1-2
v_call: TRBV14
clone_size: -
cdr3_length: 12
d_call: -
cdr3_nt: TGTGCCAGCAGCCAAGATCCGCAGGGCTACACCTTC
cdr3_aa: CASSQDPQGYTF